Sequencing of this T cell receptor (beta chain) was carried out in a study of molecular identifiers for immune sequencing clone quantification. The study, taken as a whole, reports: With a barcode shared among identical TCR molecules, highly expanded clone sizes could be underestimated.

V lost 9 bases, J lost 4 bases, and 10 bases lay in between. This CDR3 contains 12 residues. Germline CDR1 and CDR2: MNHEY and SMNVEV (reference sequence). This clonotype has more than one count but fewer than ten. The target antigen is unknown. One entry per CDR3 protein results from TCRdb running MiXCR on the PCR reads. The sample comprises more than 550,000 distinct CDR3 sequences, over 25% of which are singletons, and 0.6% to 0.9% rests with the top ten. As CD8+CD4-CCR7+CD45RA+ cells, naive CD8 T cells were sorted. This clonotype was sampled from a human donor in good health. Some libraries in this study had Jurkat cell RNA spiked in. The sequenced sample consisted of naive CD8+ T cells from blood, with Jurkat cell RNA spiked in. The subset denotes: FACS-sorted CD8+CD4-CCR7+CD45RA+ naive T cells. The chain links TRBV27 to TRBJ1-3; maybe TRBD1 (6 bases). DNA of the CDR3: TGTGCCAGTTGGGGGACAGGAAACACCATATATTTT. Amino acids: CASWGTGNTIYF.